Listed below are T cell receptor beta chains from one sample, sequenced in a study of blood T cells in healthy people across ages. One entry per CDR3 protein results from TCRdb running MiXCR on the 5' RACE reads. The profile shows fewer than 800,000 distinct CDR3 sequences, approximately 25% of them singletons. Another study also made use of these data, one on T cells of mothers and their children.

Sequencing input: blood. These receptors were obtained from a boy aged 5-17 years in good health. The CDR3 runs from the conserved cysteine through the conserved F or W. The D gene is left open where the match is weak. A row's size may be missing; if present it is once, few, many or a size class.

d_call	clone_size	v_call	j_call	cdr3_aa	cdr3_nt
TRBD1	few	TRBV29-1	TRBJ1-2	CSARTGQVNYGYTF	TGCAGCGCTAGGACAGGGCAGGTTAACTATGGCTACACCTTC
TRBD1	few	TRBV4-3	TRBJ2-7	CGLWRKGQGYEQYF	TGCGGCCTATGGAGAAAGGGACAGGGGTACGAGCAGTACTTC
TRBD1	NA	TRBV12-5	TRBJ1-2	CASGNYRGAYTF	TGTGCTAGTGGTAATTACAGGGGCGCTTACACCTTC
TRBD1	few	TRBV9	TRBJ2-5	CASSVNRDSPQETQYF	TGTGCCAGCAGCGTAAACCGGGACAGCCCCCAAGAGACCCAGTACTTC
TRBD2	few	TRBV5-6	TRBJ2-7	CASSHASGSHEQHF	TGTGCCAGCAGTCATGCTAGCGGGAGCCACGAGCAGCACTTC
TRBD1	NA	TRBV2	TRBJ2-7	CVGGTGIYEQYF	TGTGTCGGGGGGACAGGGATCTACGAGCAGTACTTC
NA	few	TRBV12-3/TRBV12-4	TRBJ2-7	CASRGGRPTLEQYF	TGTGCCAGCAGGGGGGGGCGGCCAACGCTCGAGCAGTACTTC
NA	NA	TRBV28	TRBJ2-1	CASSFPNEYNEQFF	TGTGCCAGCAGTTTCCCGAACGAATACAATGAGCAGTTCTTC
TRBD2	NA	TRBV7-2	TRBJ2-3	CASSFLAGGLSTDTQYF	TGTGCCAGCAGCTTCCTAGCGGGGGGGTTAAGCACAGATACGCAGTATTTT
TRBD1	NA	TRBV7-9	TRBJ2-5	CASSSAGGGQYF	TGTGCCAGCAGCTCCGCAGGGGGCGGTCAGTACTTC
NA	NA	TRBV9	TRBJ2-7	CASSPLGRDESEQYF	TGTGCCAGCAGCCCACTGGGTAGGGATGAGAGCGAGCAGTACTTC
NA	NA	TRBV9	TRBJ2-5	CASSVEGSQETQYF	TGTGCCAGCAGCGTAGAAGGCAGTCAAGAGACCCAGTACTTC
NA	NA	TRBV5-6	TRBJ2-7	CASGKGSGEQYF	TGTGCCAGCGGAAAAGGTTCGGGCGAGCAGTACTTC
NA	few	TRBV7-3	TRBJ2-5	CATAEGNQETQYF	TGTGCCACCGCCGAGGGGAACCAAGAGACCCAGTACTTC
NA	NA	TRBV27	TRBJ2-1	CASNARVGNEQFF	TGTGCCAGCAACGCCAGGGTGGGCAATGAGCAGTTCTTC
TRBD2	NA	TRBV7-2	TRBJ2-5	CASSSGLAGGAQETQYF	TGTGCCAGCAGCTCGGGACTAGCGGGGGGTGCCCAAGAGACCCAGTACTTC
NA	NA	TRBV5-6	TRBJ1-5	CASSLPGSGQPQHF	TGTGCCAGCAGCTTACCAGGGTCGGGTCAGCCCCAGCATTTT
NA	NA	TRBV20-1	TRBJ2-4	CSADWLEAKNIQYF	TGCAGTGCTGACTGGCTGGAGGCCAAAAACATTCAGTACTTC
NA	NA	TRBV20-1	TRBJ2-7	CSARMRGPSGYEQYF	TGCAGTGCTAGAATGCGCGGACCCTCCGGCTACGAGCAGTACTTC
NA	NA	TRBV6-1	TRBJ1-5	CASSEGSVNQPQHF	TGTGCCAGCAGTGAAGGCAGCGTCAATCAGCCCCAGCATTTT
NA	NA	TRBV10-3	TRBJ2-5	CAISPDQGTQYF	TGTGCCATCAGTCCGGACCAAGGGACCCAGTACTTC
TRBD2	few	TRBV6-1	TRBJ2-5	CASRPGLAVLEETQYF	TGTGCCAGCCGACCGGGACTAGCGGTTTTAGAAGAGACCCAGTACTTC
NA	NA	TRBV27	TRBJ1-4	CASSLSFNSNEKLFF	TGTGCCAGCAGTTTATCGTTCAACAGTAATGAAAAACTGTTTTTT
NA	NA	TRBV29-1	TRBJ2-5	CSVEVRDSGETQYF	TGCAGCGTTGAAGTCCGAGACAGTGGGGAGACCCAGTACTTC
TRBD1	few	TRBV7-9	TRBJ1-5	CASSLAPEAGGRQPQHF	TGTGCCAGCAGCTTAGCCCCGGAGGCAGGGGGAAGGCAGCCCCAGCATTTT
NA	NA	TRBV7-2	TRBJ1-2	CASSSDRSGSYGYTF	TGTGCCAGCAGCTCGGACCGATCAGGCTCCTATGGCTACACCTTC
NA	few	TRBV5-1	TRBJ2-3	CASSIQGKGTDTQYF	TGCGCCAGCAGTATACAGGGAAAAGGCACAGATACGCAGTATTTT
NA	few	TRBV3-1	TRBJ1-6	CASRDLDSPLHF	TGTGCCAGCAGAGATTTGGATTCACCCCTCCACTTT
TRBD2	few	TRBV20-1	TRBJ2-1	CSATQRGSSYNEQFF	TGCAGTGCGACCCAGCGGGGGAGCTCCTACAATGAGCAGTTCTTC
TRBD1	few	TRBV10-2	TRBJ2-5	CATRDRGGGETQYF	TGCGCCACCCGGGACAGGGGGGGAGGAGAGACCCAGTACTTC
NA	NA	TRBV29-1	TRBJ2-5	CSAANSVWETQYF	TGCAGCGCCGCCAACAGCGTCTGGGAGACCCAGTACTTC
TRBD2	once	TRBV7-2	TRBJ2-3	CASSSTAGGFGTDTQYF	TGTGCCAGCAGCTCGACAGCGGGGGGGTTCGGCACAGATACGCAGTATTTT
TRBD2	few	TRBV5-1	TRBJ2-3	CASSPELAGAGTGTQYF	TGCGCCAGCAGCCCCGAACTAGCGGGGGCCGGCACAGGTACGCAGTATTTT
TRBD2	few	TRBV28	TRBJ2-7	CASSSSGLAGGSYEQYF	TGTGCCAGCAGTTCAAGCGGACTAGCGGGGGGATCCTACGAGCAGTACTTC
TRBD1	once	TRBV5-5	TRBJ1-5	CASDRGLGNQPQHF	TGTGCCAGCGACAGGGGGCTGGGCAATCAGCCCCAGCATTTT
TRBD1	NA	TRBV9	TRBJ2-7	CASEPGTGAYEQYF	TGTGCCAGCGAACCCGGGACAGGGGCCTACGAGCAGTACTTC
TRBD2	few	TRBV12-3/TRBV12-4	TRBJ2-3	CASSYSGRGYTQYF	TGTGCCAGCAGTTATAGCGGGAGAGGGTATACGCAGTATTTT
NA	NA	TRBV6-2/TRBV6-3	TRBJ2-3	CASTFNPYSTDTQYF	TGTGCCAGCACCTTCAATCCTTATTCCACAGATACGCAGTATTTT
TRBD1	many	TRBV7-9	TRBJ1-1	CASSTNRGNTEAFF	TGTGCCAGCAGTACCAACAGGGGGAACACCGAAGCTTTCTTT
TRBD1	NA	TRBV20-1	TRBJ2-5	CSARGQSETQYF	TGCAGTGCTAGGGGACAGTCAGAGACCCAGTACTTC
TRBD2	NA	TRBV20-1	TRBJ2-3	CSARVSSGRRGTDTQYF	TGCAGTGCTAGGGTCTCTAGCGGGAGAAGGGGCACAGATACGCAGTATTTT
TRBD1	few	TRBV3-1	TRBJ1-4	CASSQDGTAEKLFF	TGTGCCAGCAGCCAAGACGGGACAGCTGAAAAACTGTTTTTT
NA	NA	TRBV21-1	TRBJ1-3	CASNRSKTKGNTIYF	TGTGCCAGCAATAGATCGAAGACCAAAGGAAACACCATATATTTT
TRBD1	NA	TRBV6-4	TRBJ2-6	CASSDVSRQGRYSVGANVLTF	TGTGCCAGCAGTGACGTTTCCCGACAGGGTCGGTACAGCGTTGGGGCCAACGTCCTGACTTTC
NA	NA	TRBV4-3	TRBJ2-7	CASSQVGAGIPYEQYF	TGCGCCAGCAGCCAAGTGGGTGCTGGGATCCCCTACGAGCAGTACTTC
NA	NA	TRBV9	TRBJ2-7	CASSVGSADSYEQYF	TGTGCCAGCAGCGTAGGGTCCGCGGATTCCTACGAGCAGTACTTC
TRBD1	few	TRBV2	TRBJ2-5	CASSEQQGRETQYF	TGTGCCAGCTCTGAACAACAGGGGCGAGAGACCCAGTACTTC
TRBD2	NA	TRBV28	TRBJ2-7	CASSELAGTYEQYF	TGTGCCAGCAGCGAACTAGCGGGAACCTACGAGCAGTACTTC
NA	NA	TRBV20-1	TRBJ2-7	CSARGAQAYEQYF	TGCAGTGCTAGAGGGGCACAAGCCTACGAGCAGTACTTC
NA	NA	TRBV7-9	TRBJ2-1	CASSTEQGVVPNEQFF	TGTGCCAGCAGCACCGAACAGGGCGTAGTTCCTAATGAGCAGTTCTTC
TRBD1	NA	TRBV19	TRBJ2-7	CASSTQGAYEQYF	TGTGCCAGTAGTACTCAGGGGGCGTACGAGCAGTACTTC
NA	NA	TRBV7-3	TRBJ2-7	CASGKGGENEQYF	TGTGCCAGCGGCAAAGGGGGAGAGAACGAGCAGTACTTC
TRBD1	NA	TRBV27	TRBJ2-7	CASSPGTGLFEQYF	TGTGCCAGCAGTCCCGGGACAGGGCTTTTCGAGCAGTACTTC
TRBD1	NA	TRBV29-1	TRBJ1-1	CSVGPRQGGTEAFF	TGCAGCGTTGGGCCCAGACAGGGAGGCACTGAAGCTTTCTTT
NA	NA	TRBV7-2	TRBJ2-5	CASSIQPGAEETQYF	TGTGCCAGCAGCATACAGCCGGGGGCCGAAGAGACCCAGTACTTC
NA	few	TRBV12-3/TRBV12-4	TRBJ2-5	CATQQRGLAQYF	TGTGCCACCCAGCAAAGAGGGTTGGCCCAGTACTTC
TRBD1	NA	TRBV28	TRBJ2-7	CASSLTGTGVGEQYF	TGTGCCAGCAGTTTAACCGGGACAGGGGTTGGCGAGCAGTACTTC